These 14 T cell receptor beta chains originate from one sample sequenced in a study of human T cells and chemical hapten exposure. TCRdb analysed the RACE reads with MiXCR anew, one entry per CDR3 protein. The table shows tens of thousands of distinct CDR3 sequences, with approximately 9.9% occurring only once. The time point is: pre-sensitization, week 0. Indicated treatment: therapeutic diphenylcyclopropenone sensitization with weekly scalp DPC. This material consisted of whole blood, taken in connection with sensitization to the hapten diphenylcyclopropenone (DPC). These receptors were obtained from a man between 40 and 49 years old with alopecia areata. Some clones in this sample may be carry-over from other donors' samples.

In this sample, this clonotype turned up many times. The rearrangement uses TRBV7-9 and TRBJ2-7; TRBD2 is a possible D gene (5 bases). There are 13 residues in the CDR3. The germline V gene encodes CDR1 SEHNR and CDR2 FQNEAQ (reference sequence). V was clipped by 2 bases and J by 0 bases, with 5 bases between them. CDR3 amino acids: CASSLTSSYEQYF. CDR3 coding DNA: TGTGCCAGCAGCTTAACTAGCTCCTACGAGCAGTACTTC.

This clonotype occurred a few times. This chain links TRBV2 with TRBJ2-1, with TRBD2 identical over 15 bases. From germline, CDR1 is SNHLY and CDR2 FYNNEI. This CDR3 contains 16 residues. V shed 6 bases and J 7 bases; nucleotides not matched to a gene: 7. The CDR3 here is CASRGLAGGPGNEQFF. CDR3 bases: TGTGCCAGCAGAGGACTAGCGGGAGGGCCGGGAAATGAGCAGTTCTTC.

The table lists this clonotype with many counts. The J gene is TRBJ2-2, the V gene TRBV9, with no clear D. From germline, CDR1 is SGDLS and CDR2 YYNGEE. CDR3 length equals 15 residues. V dropped 1 base and J dropped 1 base, with 8 bases sitting between them. In nucleotides, the CDR3 is TGTGCCAGCAGCGTATTTACGCAGAACACCGGGGAGCTGTTTTTT. Translating it yields CASSVFTQNTGELFF.

There are a few counts of this clonotype. The rearrangement joins TRBV12-3 or TRBV12-4 to TRBJ1-5; 10 nucleotides match TRBD1. The length of the CDR3 is 15 residues. The V segment lost 6 bases and the J segment 5 bases; nucleotides outside the gene matches: 7. CDR3 sequence (DNA): TGTGCCAGCAGCGCCGGACAGGGGGGTCATCAGCCCCAGCATTTT. It codes for CASSAGQGGHQPQHF.

The rearrangement links TRBV20-1 to TRBJ2-3, with D maybe TRBD1 (6 bases). The CDR3 loop spans 14 amino acids. V lost 3 bases, J lost 5 bases, and 15 bases lay in between. Germline CDR1 and CDR2: DFQATT and SNEGSKA (reference sequence). The CDR3 bases are TGCAGTGCTAGTACGGCAGGGGATATAGATACGCAGTATTTT. It codes for CSASTAGDIDTQYF.

V gene TRBV12-3 or TRBV12-4 combines with J gene TRBJ2-5; D is possibly TRBD2 (5 bases). CDR3 size: 15 residues. Trimming shortened V by 2 bases and J by 1 base, and 11 bases separated the two germline ends. The CDR3 DNA follows: TGTGCCAGCAGTTTACGGGCTAGCAGCCAAGAGACCCAGTACTTC. Protein sequence: CASSLRASSQETQYF.

The rearrangement uses TRBV5-5 and TRBJ1-1, with D uncertain. The V end was cut by 2 bases, the J end by 0 bases, with 11 bases between. The CDR3 contains 15 residues. Looked up from germline, CDR1 is SGHKS and CDR2 is YYEKEE (reference sequence). CDR3 region: CASSLEAALNTEAFF. In nucleotides, the CDR3 is TGTGCCAGCAGCTTAGAGGCGGCCTTGAACACTGAAGCTTTCTTT.

This clonotype has at least ten counts. The rearrangement links TRBV29-1 to TRBJ1-3; possibly TRBD1 for D (5 bases). The CDR3 extends over 15 amino acids. V was pared by 0 bases and J by 6 bases, with 15 bases between. Germline V gene sequence: CDR1 SQVTM, CDR2 ANQGSEA. Written as DNA, the CDR3 is TGCAGCGTTGAAGACCAGAGGGGTTTGGAAAACACCATATATTTT. This encodes CSVEDQRGLENTIYF.

Many counts were recorded for this clonotype. This chain connects TRBV11-2 to TRBJ2-3; 8 bases are shared with TRBD2. CDR3 length: 17 residues. Germline V gene data show CDR1 as SGHAT and CDR2 as FQNNGV. The J segment lost 4 bases and the V segment lost 4 bases, leaving 13 bases of the junction unmatched. CDR3 coding DNA: TGTGCCAGCAGCTCGCCCTTGGAGCGGGAGAACCCAGATACGCAGTATTTT. This codes for CASSSPLERENPDTQYF.

This clonotype was seen at least ten times. For the CDR3, the DNA is TGTGCCAGCAGTTTCGGACTGCGGGGCTACACCTTC. It specifies CASSFGLRGYTF. The V and J genes are TRBV28 and TRBJ1-2, with D hard to call. V was clipped by 3 bases and J by 8 bases, with 10 bases between them. The CDR3 spans 12 residues. Germline values: CDR1 MDHEN, CDR2 SYDVKM.

By sample fraction, this clonotype is medium-sized. The rearrangement joins TRBV9 to TRBJ2-1; D call uncertain. The CDR3 covers 12 residues. V dropped 0 bases and J dropped 6 bases, with 4 bases sitting between them. Germline V lookup: CDR1 SGDLS, CDR2 YYNGEE. The CDR3 spells CASSVEANEQFF. CDR3 in DNA: TGTGCCAGCAGCGTAGAGGCCAATGAGCAGTTCTTC. The full variable domain, rest sourced from reference TRBV9 and TRBJ2-1, is DSGVTQTPKHLITATGQRVTLRCSPRSGDLSVYWYQQSLDQGLQFLIQYYNGEERAKGNILERFSAQQFPDLHSELNLSSLELGDSALYFCASSVEANEQFFGPGTRLTVL.

This clonotype has only a few counts. The chain is built from TRBV2 and TRBJ2-4, with TRBD1 matching over 7 bases. Germline CDR1 and CDR2: SNHLY and FYNNEI. The CDR3 extends over 14 amino acids. The J segment lost 0 bases and the V segment lost 6 bases, leaving 2 bases of the junction unmatched. The CDR3 nucleotides are TGTGCCAGCAGAGGGGGCCTAGCCAAAAACATTCAGTACTTC. The encoded protein is CASRGGLAKNIQYF.

There are a few counts of this clonotype. The CDR3 DNA sequence: TGCAGTGCTCTACTAGCGGCAAGCACAGATACGCAGTATTTT. Its protein product is CSALLAASTDTQYF. V is TRBV20-1 and J is TRBJ2-3; 8 nucleotides match TRBD2. Germline CDR1 is DFQATT and CDR2 is SNEGSKA (reference sequence). The J segment lost 0 bases and the V segment lost 5 bases, leaving 4 bases of the junction unmatched. CDR3 length: 14 amino acids.

This rearrangement joins TRBV28 to TRBJ2-4; perhaps TRBD2 as D (5 bases). V was trimmed by 6 bases and J by 0 bases, leaving 12 bases between them. The CDR3 has 15 amino acids. The V gene's germline CDR1 is MDHEN and CDR2 SYDVKM. DNA of the CDR3: TGTGCCAGCAGGAGTCGTGGACTAGCCAAAAACATTCAGTACTTC. Encoded protein: CASRSRGLAKNIQYF.